The 24 T cell receptor beta chains given below trace back to one sample, sequenced in a study of T cells in Graves' hyperthyroidism and ophthalmopathy. RNA transcripts provided the source from which TCR beta CDR3 regions were amplified. A first-round RT-PCR of the TCR CDR3 used the HTBI primer set. TCRdb called the multiplex PCR reads again in MiXCR, with one record for every CDR3 protein. The data contain 610,000 or so distinct CDR3 sequences, 35% to 55% of them seen just once; the ten biggest clones take up around 7.7%. Sequencing was done on a sample of peripheral blood or thyroid tissue (not recorded which). Receptors originate from a young woman with Graves' hyperthyroidism.

The chain uses TRBV7-2 and TRBJ1-2; D perhaps matches TRBD1 (5 bases). The CDR3 is 13 amino acids. V lost 0 bases and J lost 8, with 10 bases in between. CDR1 is SGHTA and CDR2 is FQGNSA in the germline V gene. Here the CDR3 reads CASSLARERGYTF. CDR3 DNA sequence: TGTGCCAGCAGCTTAGCCAGGGAAAGGGGCTACACCTTC.

This clonotype was counted many times. The rearrangement uses TRBV20-1 and TRBJ1-2; possible D gene TRBD1, 5 bases. This CDR3 is built from 13 residues. The germline V gene encodes CDR1 DFQATT and CDR2 SNEGSKA (reference sequence). Trimming left V 0 bases short and J 2 bases short, with 7 bases between. Here the CDR3 reads CSARDQGNYGYTF. CDR3 nucleotides: TGCAGTGCTAGAGATCAGGGAAACTATGGCTACACCTTC.

This clonotype was picked up a small number of times. The chain uses TRBV20-1 and TRBJ1-1; D gene unclear. Per the germline V gene, CDR1 is DFQATT and CDR2 is SNEGSKA (reference sequence). Trimming removed 2 bases at V and 6 bases at J, with 13 bases between. The CDR3 runs to 13 residues. The CDR3 coding sequence is TGCAGTGCTAGATACGACCGGAGGGCTGAAGCTTTCTTT. Amino acid sequence: CSARYDRRAEAFF.

This clonotype was counted at least ten times. The chain carries TRBV12-3 or TRBV12-4 and TRBJ1-3; possible D gene TRBD1, 6 bases. This CDR3 is built from 15 residues. V gave up 3 bases and J gave up 0 bases, with 9 bases separating them. CDR3 DNA: TGTGCCAGCAGTTTGGACAGCCCCTCTGGAAACACCATATATTTT. It encodes CASSLDSPSGNTIYF.

The chain couples TRBV7-2 to TRBJ1-1; possible D gene TRBD1, 6 bases. This CDR3 contains 15 residues. Germline CDR1 and CDR2: SGHTA and FQGNSA. V was pared by 2 bases and J by 13 bases, with 23 bases between. In nucleotides, the CDR3 is TGTGCCAGCAGCTTAAGGACAGTCGATCGTTTGTTGGTTTTCTTT. Its translation: CASSLRTVDRLLVFF.

This clonotype has ten or more counts. The genes are TRBV2 and TRBJ1-2; 7 bases match TRBD1. Germline V lookup: CDR1 SNHLY, CDR2 FYNNEI. This CDR3 has 10 residues. Trimming cost V 9 bases and J 8 bases; bases outside gene matches: 3. The CDR3 region is CARLGGGYTF. CDR3 DNA: TGTGCCAGATTAGGGGGCGGCTACACCTTC.

To note about this clonotype: With a much larger clone just one base away, this may be a read error. The V gene is TRBV6-4, the J gene TRBJ2-5; D possibly matches TRBD1 or TRBD2 (5 bases each). Trimming cost V 4 bases and J 5 bases, with 23 bases left between them. The germline gives CDR1 MRHNA, CDR2 SNTAGT. This CDR3 has 17 amino acids. The CDR3 spells CASSAYPGAYGAETQYF. As DNA, the CDR3 is TGTGCCAGCAGTGCCTATCCCGGGGCGTACGGAGCGGAGACCCAGTACTTC.

This clonotype was found once. The chain uses TRBV2 and TRBJ1-5; weak D call: TRBD1 (6 bases). Trimming cost V 7 bases and J 7 bases, with 23 bases left between them. CDR1 and CDR2 from the germline V gene are SNHLY and FYNNEI. The CDR3 runs to 16 residues. The CDR3 here is CASTFKRGVSTQPQHF. The CDR3 bases are TGTGCCAGCACCTTCAAAAGGGGGGTCAGCACCCAGCCCCAGCATTTT. Variable domain in full (rest from reference TRBV2 and TRBJ1-5): EPEVTQTPSHQVTQMGQEVILRCVPISNHLYFYWYRQILGQKVEFLVSFYNNEISEKSEIFDDQFSVERPDGSNFTLKIRSTKLEDSAMYFCASTFKRGVSTQPQHFGDGTRLSIL.

This chain connects TRBV20-1 to TRBJ2-6, with 11 positions matching TRBD1. CDR3 length: 16 residues. Germline CDR1 is DFQATT and CDR2 is SNEGSKA (reference sequence). This CDR3 reads CGGQGDGSSGANVLTF. As DNA, the CDR3 is TGCGGGGGACAGGGGGACGGGAGCTCTGGGGCCAACGTCCTGACTTTC.

The table lists this clonotype with a few counts. A much larger clone lies one base from this, so it may be a read error. This chain joins TRBV9 and TRBJ1-3; D ambiguous. The germline V gene encodes CDR1 SGDLS and CDR2 YYNGEE. This CDR3 has 13 amino acids. CDR3 residues: CASSKSSGNTMYF. CDR3 DNA: TGTGCCAGCAGCAAAAGCTCTGGAAACACCATGTATTTT. Looking up the rest from reference TRBV9 and TRBJ1-3 gives the full variable domain: DSGVTQTPKHLITATGQRVTLRCSPRSGDLSVYWYQQSLDQGLQFLIQYYNGEERAKGNILERFSAQQFPDLHSELNLSSLELGDSALYFCASSKSSGNTMYFGEGSWLTVV.

The rearrangement links TRBV29-1 to TRBJ1-1; D ambiguous. The CDR3 sequence is 9 residues long. Germline CDR1 reads SQVTM; CDR2 reads ANQGSEA. V lost 8 bases and J 7 bases, leaving 8 bases between the germline ends. The CDR3 spells CSLRFEAFF. In DNA, the CDR3 is TGCAGCCTGCGATTTGAAGCTTTCTTT.

This clonotype was found many times. The CDR3 loop is CAISDWTGWGTEHGTEAFF. CDR3 nucleotide sequence: TGTGCCATCAGTGATTGGACAGGGTGGGGAACTGAACATGGCACTGAAGCTTTCTTT. The rearrangement links TRBV10-3 to TRBJ1-1; the match to TRBD1 covers 8 bases. The germline gives CDR1 ENHRY, CDR2 SYGVKD. This CDR3 comprises 19 residues. The junction had 19 bases not matched to a gene; V was cut back by 3 bases and J by 4 bases.

The chain links TRBV14 to TRBJ2-1; D is uncertain. CDR3 length: 14 residues. Looked up from germline, CDR1 is SGHDN and CDR2 is FVKESK. V lost 3 bases and J lost 0, with 6 bases in between. In nucleotides, the CDR3 is TGTGCCAGCAGCCACCAGATCTCCTACAATGAGCAGTTCTTC. Translated: CASSHQISYNEQFF.

The chain links TRBV19 to TRBJ1-2, with 7 nucleotides matching TRBD1. This CDR3 has 13 amino acids. Germline loops: CDR1 LNHDA, CDR2 SQIVND (reference sequence). The V gene end was trimmed by 8 bases and the J gene end by 5 bases; junction bases not matched to a gene: 8. The CDR3 loop is CASGRTGVYGYTF. The CDR3, as DNA: TGTGCCAGTGGTCGCACAGGGGTTTATGGCTACACCTTC.

J is TRBJ2-5 and V is TRBV7-9, with TRBD1 matching over 11 bases. Germline-derived CDR1 and CDR2 are SEHNR and FQNEAQ (reference sequence). V was pared by 1 base and J by 6 bases, with 13 bases of the junction left unmatched. CDR3 length: 18 residues. This CDR3 is CASSLGIGYGQGAKTQYF. Written as DNA, the CDR3 is TGTGCCAGCAGCTTAGGTATCGGCTACGGACAGGGGGCGAAGACCCAGTACTTC. Using reference TRBV7-9 and TRBJ2-5 for the parts outside the CDR3, the full variable domain is DTGVSQNPRHKITKRGQNVTFRCDPISEHNRLYWYRQTLGQGPEFLTYFQNEAQLEKSRLLSDRFSAERPKGSFSTLEIQRTEQGDSAMYLCASSLGIGYGQGAKTQYFGPGTRLLVL.

The genes are TRBV29-1 and TRBJ2-7; 12 bases are shared with TRBD1. Trimming removed 7 bases from V and 4 bases from J; junction bases left unmatched: 8. Germline V gene data show CDR1 as SQVTM and CDR2 as ANQGSEA. The CDR3 is 14 residues long. The chain's CDR3 is CSDGTGGVLYEQYF. As DNA, the CDR3 is TGCAGCGACGGGACAGGGGGCGTTTTGTACGAGCAGTACTTC.

This clonotype was counted ten times or more. This chain uses TRBV2 with TRBJ1-2; 8 bases map to TRBD1. V was clipped by 4 bases and J by 2 bases; unmatched bases: 0. The germline CDR1 and CDR2 sequences are SNHLY and FYNNEI. This CDR3 has 13 amino acids. The CDR3, as DNA: TGTGCCAGCAGTGGGACAGGGAACTATGGCTACACCTTC. Translated, it gives CASSGTGNYGYTF.

In this sample, this clonotype turned up many times. V is TRBV5-1 and J is TRBJ2-7, with TRBD2 identical over 7 bases. The germline CDR1 and CDR2 sequences are SGHRS and YFSETQ. This CDR3 contains 11 residues. V was pared by 3 bases and J by 7 bases, with 1 base of the junction left unmatched. The CDR3, as DNA: TGCGCCAGCAGCTGGGGGGGGGAGCAGTACTTC. This translates into CASSWGGEQYF.

Notes on this clonotype: A read error may produce the germline difference seen at one junction end. This rearrangement joins TRBV5-6 to TRBJ2-2, with TRBD2 as a possible D gene (5 bases). CDR1 SGHDT and CDR2 YYEEEE come from the germline V gene. The CDR3 is 15 residues long. The CDR3 region is CASGLTGYDTGELFF. The CDR3 DNA reads TGCGCCAGCGGCTTGACGGGGTACGACACCGGGGAGCTGTTTTTT.

In its sample, this clonotype was seen many times. The chain recombines TRBV7-9 with TRBJ2-2; possibly TRBD2 for D (6 bases). Trimming shortened V by 5 bases and J by 3 bases, and 13 bases separated the two germline ends. The length of the CDR3 is 15 residues. Germline V gene lookup returns CDR1 SEHNR and CDR2 FQNEAQ (reference sequence). The CDR3 loop is CASSPRRDDTGELFF. Written as DNA, the CDR3 is TGTGCCAGCAGCCCCCGGCGGGATGACACCGGGGAGCTGTTTTTT.

This clonotype was seen many times. This chain joins TRBV28 and TRBJ1-4; D ambiguous. Germline V gives CDR1 MDHEN, CDR2 SYDVKM. Trimming pared 3 bases from V and 7 bases from J, leaving 12 bases between. The length of the CDR3 is 14 residues. The CDR3 nucleotides are TGTGCCAGCAGTTTTCGGGGTTTTAGTGAAAAACTGTTTTTT. Translation: CASSFRGFSEKLFF.

The chain combines TRBV24-1 with TRBJ1-5, with D unclear. Trimming left V 0 bases short and J 11 bases short, with 10 bases between. Germline CDR1 reads KGHDR; CDR2 reads SFDVKD. The CDR3 extends over 13 amino acids. The CDR3 loop reads CATSDLKVETQHF. CDR3 sequence (DNA): TGTGCCACCAGTGATTTGAAGGTGGAGACCCAGCATTTT.

The chain is built from TRBV5-1 and TRBJ1-4, with D tentatively TRBD1 (6 bases). The germline V and J ends were trimmed by 2 bases and 4 bases, with 12 bases remaining between them. Germline CDR1 reads SGHRS; CDR2 reads YFSETQ. The CDR3 consists of 15 residues. CDR3 in DNA: TGCGCCAGCAGCTTACAAGGGACAAATAATGAAAAACTGTTTTTT. It translates to CASSLQGTNNEKLFF.

To note about this clonotype: A much larger clonotype is one base distant, so this may be a read error. The chain is built from TRBV9 and TRBJ2-7; D is undetermined. The germline V and J ends were trimmed by 4 bases and 6 bases, with 17 bases remaining between them. The germline V gene has CDR1 SGDLS and CDR2 YYNGEE. The CDR3 spans 14 residues. CDR3 residues: CASSLAGVLGEQYF. CDR3 DNA: TGTGCCAGCAGCCTCGCAGGTGTTTTAGGCGAGCAGTACTTC.